These T cell receptor beta chains were read from a single sample in a study of blood T cells in healthy people across ages. TCRdb ran MiXCR on the 5' RACE reads and lists one entry per CDR3 protein. The sample contains over 950,000 distinct CDR3 sequences, 35% to 40% of which appear only once. The specimen was blood. These receptors originate from a man aged 18 to 30 in good health. Each CDR3 is given with its conserved first and last residue. D genes are given only for firm matches. Not every row has a clone size; where given, it reads once, few, many or a size class.

>TRBV6-1|TRBJ1-2|few|NA
CASSEVEAGSNYGYTF
TGTGCCAGCAGTGAAGTGGAGGCAGGGAGTAACTATGGCTACACCTTC
>TRBV5-6|TRBJ2-1|many|NA
CASSLGADYNEQFF
TGTGCCAGCAGCTTGGGGGCCGACTACAATGAGCAGTTCTTC
>TRBV28|TRBJ1-2|few|NA
CASSATVSYGYTF
TGTGCCAGCAGTGCGACAGTCTCTTATGGCTACACCTTC
>TRBV24-1|TRBJ2-3|NA|NA
CATSEDPYTDTQYF
TGTGCCACCAGTGAGGACCCTTACACAGATACGCAGTATTTT
>TRBV29-1|TRBJ2-2|few|NA
CSVVGYTGELFF
TGCAGCGTTGTCGGTTACACCGGGGAGCTGTTTTTT
>TRBV10-3|TRBJ2-7|few|TRBD1
CAITSTGGEQYF
TGTGCCATCACCTCGACAGGGGGCGAGCAGTACTTC
>TRBV5-5|TRBJ1-2|many|NA
CASSLGQYYGYTF
TGTGCCAGCAGCTTAGGCCAGTACTATGGCTACACCTTC
>TRBV6-1|TRBJ1-6|NA|NA
CASSDRAPSYNSPLHF
TGTGCCAGCAGTGATAGGGCTCCCTCCTATAATTCACCCCTCCACTTT
>TRBV11-1|TRBJ2-2|NA|TRBD2
CASSFGGANTGELFF
TGTGCCAGCAGCTTCGGGGGGGCAAACACCGGGGAGCTGTTTTTT
>TRBV6-6|TRBJ2-3|few|NA
CASRPGGLDTDTQYF
TGTGCCAGCAGACCCGGGGGGCTTGACACAGATACGCAGTATTTT
>TRBV6-6|TRBJ1-2|NA|NA
CASSPQGRHGYTF
TGTGCCAGCAGTCCTCAGGGGCGGCATGGCTACACCTTC
>TRBV18|TRBJ2-7|NA|NA
CASSPKDGYEQYF
TGTGCCAGCTCACCGAAGGACGGCTACGAGCAGTACTTC
>TRBV4-1|TRBJ2-7|NA|NA
CASSHSTQGYEQYF
TGCGCCAGCAGCCACTCAACACAGGGTTACGAGCAGTACTTC
>TRBV29-1|TRBJ1-1|few|NA
CSVEREGNTEAFF
TGCAGCGTTGAAAGGGAGGGGAACACTGAAGCTTTCTTT
>TRBV4-1|TRBJ2-1|NA|NA
CASSQDAQYNEQFF
TGCGCCAGCAGCCAAGATGCTCAGTACAATGAGCAGTTCTTC
>TRBV28|TRBJ1-1|NA|NA
CALRRGTESFF
TGTGCCCTACGGAGAGGGACTGAATCTTTCTTT
>TRBV7-6|TRBJ1-1|NA|NA
CASSLTNDTEAFF
TGTGCCAGCAGCCTTACAAACGACACTGAAGCTTTCTTT
>TRBV2|TRBJ2-1|NA|TRBD1
CASRFDREDEQFF
TGTGCCAGCAGGTTCGACAGGGAAGATGAGCAGTTCTTC
>TRBV6-2/TRBV6-3|TRBJ2-7|few|NA
CASSYQIGASTWEQYF
TGTGCCAGCAGTTATCAGATTGGGGCTTCGACGTGGGAGCAGTACTTC
>TRBV12-3/TRBV12-4|TRBJ1-2|NA|NA
CASSGGWIGGYTF
TGTGCCAGCAGTGGGGGGTGGATAGGGGGCTACACCTTC
>TRBV7-9|TRBJ1-5|NA|NA
CASSFGGTEVNQPQHF
TGTGCCAGCAGCTTCGGAGGTACAGAAGTAAATCAGCCCCAGCATTTT
>TRBV27|TRBJ1-5|few|NA
CASSSITTGILSNQPQHF
TGTGCCAGCAGTTCAATAACAACAGGGATTCTTAGCAATCAGCCCCAGCATTTT
>TRBV30|TRBJ2-7|few|NA
CAWSAATGYEQYF
TGCGCCTGGAGTGCAGCAACCGGCTACGAGCAGTACTTC
>TRBV27|TRBJ1-2|NA|NA
CASSLSGATYGYTF
TGTGCCAGCAGTTTATCGGGCGCTACCTATGGCTACACCTTC
>TRBV5-6|TRBJ1-6|few|NA
CASSGFTGTGNSPLHF
TGTGCCAGCAGCGGATTTACAGGGACTGGTAATTCACCCCTCCACTTT
>TRBV20-1|TRBJ2-7|many|NA
CSARGALNSYEQYF
TGCAGTGCCCGGGGTGCTCTCAACTCCTACGAGCAGTACTTC
>TRBV7-2|TRBJ1-1|few|NA
CASRGSGAGTEAFF
TGTGCCAGCAGGGGGAGCGGCGCGGGCACTGAAGCTTTCTTT
>TRBV6-5|TRBJ1-2|NA|NA
CASSYSNGASYGYTF
TGTGCCAGCAGTTACTCTAACGGGGCCTCCTATGGCTACACCTTC
>TRBV15|TRBJ1-1|few|NA
CATHAGTEAFF
TGTGCCACCCACGCAGGGACTGAAGCTTTCTTT
>TRBV29-1|TRBJ2-1|many|NA
CSVDKRINEQFF
TGCAGCGTTGATAAGCGAATCAATGAGCAGTTCTTC
>TRBV4-1|TRBJ2-5|NA|TRBD1
CASSPGQGFGETQYF
TGCGCCAGCAGCCCGGGACAGGGATTCGGGGAGACCCAGTACTTC
>TRBV12-3/TRBV12-4|TRBJ2-5|NA|TRBD2
CASSWTSGGAFQYF
TGTGCCAGCAGCTGGACTAGCGGGGGGGCCTTCCAGTACTTC
>TRBV18|TRBJ2-5|NA|NA
CASSSQGYNEQYF
TGTGCCAGCTCATCTCAGGGATACAATGAGCAGTACTTC
>TRBV13|TRBJ1-1|NA|TRBD1
CASSLQGGAGPTEAFF
TGTGCCAGCAGCTTACAGGGGGGCGCGGGTCCAACTGAAGCTTTCTTT
>TRBV6-5|TRBJ1-2|NA|TRBD1
CASSWGSDRGYGYTF
TGTGCCAGCAGTTGGGGTAGCGACAGGGGATACGGCTACACCTTC
>TRBV20-1|TRBJ1-2|NA|TRBD1
CSAELLGQGRANYGYTF
TGCAGTGCTGAGCTTTTGGGACAGGGGAGAGCTAACTATGGCTACACCTTC
>TRBV5-1|TRBJ2-5|NA|NA
CASSLGRRDQETQYF
TGCGCCAGCAGCTTGGGGCGAAGGGACCAAGAGACCCAGTACTTC
>TRBV5-4|TRBJ2-3|NA|NA
CASSLSGSLSTDTQYF
TGTGCCAGCAGCTTGAGTGGATCCCTTAGCACAGATACGCAGTATTTT
>TRBV4-1|TRBJ1-2|NA|NA
CASSQSTTNYGYTF
TGCGCCAGCAGCCAATCCACGACTAACTATGGCTACACCTTC
>TRBV29-1|TRBJ1-2|NA|NA
CSAPSYREGPYGYTF
TGCAGCGCGCCTTCTTACAGGGAAGGCCCCTATGGCTACACCTTC
>TRBV20-1|TRBJ2-3|NA|TRBD1
CSLGGQGVPDAQYF
TGCAGTTTAGGGGGACAGGGGGTCCCAGATGCGCAGTATTTT
>TRBV5-1|TRBJ2-1|NA|TRBD2
CASSLPETSGGLDEQFF
TGCGCCAGCAGCTTGCCGGAAACTAGCGGGGGGTTAGATGAGCAGTTCTTC
>TRBV5-1|TRBJ2-2|NA|NA
CASSSRAGATNTGELFF
TGCGCCAGCAGCTCTAGGGCTGGGGCCACGAACACCGGGGAGCTGTTTTTT
>TRBV12-3/TRBV12-4|TRBJ2-1|NA|TRBD2
CASNFFGGGYNEQFF
TGTGCCAGCAACTTCTTTGGGGGGGGTTACAATGAGCAGTTCTTC
>TRBV20-1|TRBJ1-1|NA|TRBD1
CSARSLTGGYTEAFF
TGCAGTGCTAGATCCCTGACAGGGGGCTACACTGAAGCTTTCTTT
>TRBV7-3|TRBJ2-1|NA|TRBD1
CASSASPGQGLREQFF
TGTGCCAGCAGCGCTAGCCCGGGACAGGGTTTGCGTGAGCAGTTCTTC
>TRBV12-3/TRBV12-4|TRBJ2-4|few|NA
CASSLGGGPTGNIQYF
TGTGCCAGCAGTTTAGGGGGGGGGCCTACGGGAAACATTCAGTACTTC
>TRBV10-3|TRBJ2-7|many|NA
CAISESTTVIQYF
TGTGCCATCAGTGAGTCGACGACAGTTATCCAGTACTTC
>TRBV25-1|TRBJ1-1|once|TRBD1
CASSNTGVMNTEAFF
TGTGCCAGCAGTAATACAGGGGTTATGAACACTGAAGCTTTCTTT
>TRBV5-1|TRBJ1-1|once|NA
CASSEVPTGGTEAFF
TGCGCCAGCAGCGAGGTCCCAACGGGCGGAACTGAAGCTTTCTTT
>TRBV29-1|TRBJ2-1|once|NA
CSGEREAGEGNEQFF
TGCAGCGGTGAACGTGAGGCAGGGGAGGGGAATGAGCAGTTCTTC
>TRBV6-5|TRBJ1-3|NA|NA
CASSYSSDIGSGNTIYF
TGTGCCAGCAGTTACTCGAGTGATATTGGCTCTGGAAACACCATATATTTT
>TRBV7-3|TRBJ1-5|NA|NA
CASSRDCGHQPQHF
TGTGCCAGCAGCCGGGATTGCGGCCATCAGCCCCAGCATTTT
>TRBV6-5|TRBJ2-1|few|TRBD2
CASSYVAGGPHYNEQFF
TGTGCCAGCAGTTACGTGGCGGGGGGGCCTCACTACAATGAGCAGTTCTTC
>TRBV20-1|TRBJ1-6|NA|TRBD1
CSATTGTANSPLHF
TGCAGTGCAACAACCGGGACAGCTAATTCACCCCTCCACTTT
>TRBV4-1|TRBJ2-1|NA|NA
CASSQVNRPDLNNEQFF
TGCGCCAGCAGCCAAGTTAACCGACCAGACCTTAACAATGAGCAGTTCTTC
>TRBV20-1|TRBJ1-5|NA|NA
CSARTGFVGQPQHF
TGCAGTGCTAGAACCGGGTTCGTCGGGCAGCCCCAGCATTTT